This T cell receptor beta chain was retrieved from a study of blood T cell repertoires in COVID-19. This clone showed up just once. Germline V CDR1 and CDR2: MDHEN, SYDVKM. J lost 7 bases, V lost 6 bases, and 6 bases had no gene match. The CDR3 contains 15 residues. In the source study's methods: Reference gene primer amplification gave nucleated cell count estimates. The data were produced by immunoSEQ multiplex PCR, yet TCRdb's version contains in-frame clones alone and is incomplete. V, J and clone size were drawn from that table, and D and trimming were deduced from the DNA. The table lists fewer than 350,000 clones, roughly 86% of them singletons, with around 1% in the top ten. The recovered donors of Cohort 3 showed two negative PCRs, clearance, or symptom resolution.

Sequencing used PBMCs or T cells enriched from blood (not recorded which). The receptor was derived from a woman between 25 and 40 years old who had recovered from COVID-19. The chain uses TRBV28 and TRBJ2-1; the match to TRBD2 covers 13 bases. The CDR3 region is CASRGLAGIRNEQFF. The DNA of the CDR3 is TGTGCCAGCAGGGGACTAGCGGGAATTCGTAATGAGCAGTTCTTC.